Sequencing of this T cell receptor beta chain was carried out in a study of T cell responses to AZD1222 COVID-19 vaccine. Note on this clone: As yet, its antigen is unknown.

Germline values: CDR1 MNHEY, CDR2 SVGAGI. The CDR3 runs to 16 residues. The J segment lost 6 bases and the V segment lost 4 bases, leaving 12 bases of the junction unmatched. Findings and caveats of the study: Unmutated regions of variants are reportedly targeted by nearly half of spike-specific TCRs.

The table came from immunoSEQ multiplex PCR; TCRdb's copy has only in-frame clones and leaves some out. In the table there are 100,000 to 150,000 clones, roughly 89% of which are singletons. The J gene is TRBJ2-7, the V gene TRBV6-5; 10 positions match TRBD1. The TCR sequence derives from an adult in good health. Sequencing was performed on peripheral blood, taken on day 0 of AZD1222 vaccination. The CDR3 sequence is CASSFLRDRGPGEQYF. The DNA for the CDR3 is TGTGCCAGCAGTTTCCTCCGGGACAGGGGCCCGGGCGAGCAGTACTTC.